The 7 T cell receptor beta chains listed next were all sequenced from one sample in a study of cytomegalovirus exposure and HLA in healthy donors. Primers for the PCR totalled 60 Vbeta and 13 Jbeta. This table comes from immunoSEQ multiplex PCR, and its TCRdb copy is limited to in-frame clones, with some not included. The sample contains fewer than 150,000 clones, roughly 80% of which appear only once. Sequencing was done on a sample of PBMCs. All receptors derive from a woman in her forties in good health and CMV-seropositive.

The chain recombines TRBV9 with TRBJ1-6; 10 positions agree with TRBD1. Germline assignment: CDR1 SGDLS and CDR2 YYNGEE. V lost 0 bases and J lost 10; bases outside the gene matches: 4. There are 15 residues in the CDR3. CDR3 sequence reads: CASSVGDRGGSPLHF. CDR3 nucleotides: TGTGCCAGCAGCGTAGGGGACAGGGGCGGGTCACCCCTCCACTTT.

The V and J genes are TRBV27 and TRBJ1-2, with 7 bases aligning to TRBD1. The germline CDR1 and CDR2 sequences are MNHEY and SMNVEV (reference sequence). V trimming: 3 bases; J trimming: 4 bases; junction bases outside the gene matches: 5. This CDR3 has 14 amino acids. The CDR3 region has the DNA TGTGCCAGCAGTTTGAGAGGGGGCTCCTATGGCTACACCTTC. This encodes CASSLRGGSYGYTF.

The V call is TRBV27, the J call TRBJ1-4; TRBD1 agrees at 9 bases. The CDR3 totals 15 residues. The V gene end was trimmed by 2 bases and the J gene end by 5 bases; junction bases not matched to a gene: 3. The germline V gene has CDR1 MNHEY and CDR2 SMNVEV (reference sequence). CDR3 DNA sequence: TGTGCCAGCAGTTTAGGACAGGGGATAAATGAAAAACTGTTTTTT. Its translation: CASSLGQGINEKLFF.

The chain recombines TRBV5-1 with TRBJ2-7; possibly TRBD1 for D (5 bases). The CDR3 covers 15 residues. Trimming took 4 bases from V and 0 from J, leaving 14 bases between them. CDR1 is SGHRS and CDR2 is YFSETQ in the germline V gene. This chain's CDR3 is CASSVGHTSSYEQYF. The CDR3 region has the DNA TGCGCCAGCAGCGTCGGACACACGAGCTCCTACGAGCAGTACTTC.

The V gene is TRBV9, the J gene TRBJ2-7; D is possibly TRBD2 (5 bases). V lost 1 base to trimming and J lost 4 bases, with 12 bases between them. Looked up from germline, CDR1 is SGDLS and CDR2 is YYNGEE. The CDR3 covers 14 residues. Written as DNA, the CDR3 is TGTGCCAGCAGCGTATACGGGATAGGGTACGAGCAGTACTTC. It translates to CASSVYGIGYEQYF.

The rearrangement joins TRBV30 to TRBJ2-1; 9 bases map to TRBD2. V trimming: 0 bases; J trimming: 8 bases; junction bases outside the gene matches: 5. Germline CDR1 and CDR2: GTSNPN and SVGIG (reference sequence). The CDR3 consists of 14 residues. CDR3 amino acids: CAWSVLAGYYEQFF. The DNA of the CDR3 is TGTGCCTGGAGTGTCCTAGCGGGATACTATGAGCAGTTCTTC.

The chain joins TRBV5-5 to TRBJ1-5; 10 nucleotides match TRBD1. V was pared by 4 bases and J by 7 bases, with 5 bases of the junction left unmatched. CDR3 length: 14 residues. The germline V gene encodes CDR1 SGHKS and CDR2 YYEKEE (reference sequence). CDR3 region: CASSPTGGAQPQHF. DNA for the CDR3: TGTGCCAGCAGCCCGACAGGGGGCGCGCAGCCCCAGCATTTT.